This passage covers 4 T cell receptor beta chains from one sample sequenced in a study of blood T cell repertoires in COVID-19 (dated by TCRdb to between 2020 and 2021). The library relied on the immunoSEQ multiplex PCR assay. Sourced from immuneACCESS, this table was stored by TCRdb with only in-frame sequences that have V and J called. A share of the clones is absent; for the studies checked, an unresolved V gene accounts for under half, and the remainder has no known explanation. This sample is represented by roughly 250,000 clones; over 75% of them were singletons. Roughly 3% of the sample is in the top ten clones. Specimen: PBMCs or T cells enriched from blood (not recorded which). These receptor sequences come from a woman between 40 and 50 years old who had been exposed to COVID-19.

The chain has TRBV6-5 and TRBJ1-3; 8 bases are shared with TRBD1. The CDR3 runs to 15 residues. The J segment lost 2 bases and the V segment lost 5 bases, leaving 5 bases of the junction unmatched. CDR1 and CDR2 from the germline V gene are MNHEY and SVGAGI. DNA for the CDR3: TGTGCCAGCAGTCCTGCGGACAGGGCTGGAAACACCATATATTTT. Residues: CASSPADRAGNTIYF.

J is TRBJ2-2 and V is TRBV28; perhaps TRBD1 as D (5 bases). Germline-derived CDR1 and CDR2 are MDHEN and SYDVKM. Between the trimmed V and J ends, which lost 8 bases and 8 bases, there was a span of 15 bases. This CDR3 has 13 amino acids. CDR3: CASEQGWGGELFF. DNA for the CDR3: TGTGCCAGCGAGCAGGGATGGGGAGGGGAGCTGTTTTTT.

Points on this clone: The sample carries other DNA sequences with the same CDR3. CDR3 sequence: CASSLLAGADTQYF. CDR3 in DNA: TGTGCCAGCAGCTTACTAGCGGGGGCAGATACGCAGTATTTT. The J gene is TRBJ2-3, the V gene TRBV7-2, with TRBD2 matching 10 bases. The CDR3 is made up of 14 amino acids. Germline V gene lookup returns CDR1 SGHTA and CDR2 FQGNSA. V trimming: 2 bases; J trimming: 4 bases; junction bases outside the gene matches: 0.

The V gene is TRBV19, the J gene TRBJ1-5; 8 positions agree with TRBD1. The CDR3 has 16 residues. Germline CDR1 and CDR2: LNHDA and SQIVND (reference sequence). The V segment lost 7 bases and the J segment 4 bases; nucleotides outside the gene matches: 12. The CDR3 loop is CASTAGGRFPNQPQHF. The CDR3 nucleotides are TGTGCCAGTACCGCAGGGGGCAGGTTTCCGAATCAGCCCCAGCATTTT.